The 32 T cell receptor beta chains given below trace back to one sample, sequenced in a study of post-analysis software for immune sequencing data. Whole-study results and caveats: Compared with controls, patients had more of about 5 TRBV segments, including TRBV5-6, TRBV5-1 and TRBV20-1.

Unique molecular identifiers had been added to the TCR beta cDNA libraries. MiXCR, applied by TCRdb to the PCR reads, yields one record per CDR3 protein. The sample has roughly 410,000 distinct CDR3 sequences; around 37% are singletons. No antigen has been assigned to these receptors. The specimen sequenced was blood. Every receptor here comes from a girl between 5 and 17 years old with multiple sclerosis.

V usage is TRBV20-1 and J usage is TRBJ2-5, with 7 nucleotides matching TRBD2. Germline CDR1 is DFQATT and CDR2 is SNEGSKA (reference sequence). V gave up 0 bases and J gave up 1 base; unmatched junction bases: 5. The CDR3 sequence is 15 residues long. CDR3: CSARDPSGAQETQYF. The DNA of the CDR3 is TGCAGTGCTAGAGATCCTAGCGGAGCCCAAGAGACCCAGTACTTC.

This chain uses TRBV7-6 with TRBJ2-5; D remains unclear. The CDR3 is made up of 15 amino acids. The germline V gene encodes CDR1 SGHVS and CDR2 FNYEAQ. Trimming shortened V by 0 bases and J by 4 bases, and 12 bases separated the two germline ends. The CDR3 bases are TGTGCCAGCAGCTTAGCGCGGACGGGCCCAGAGACCCAGTACTTC. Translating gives CASSLARTGPETQYF. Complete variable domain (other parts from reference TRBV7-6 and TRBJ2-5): GAGVSQSPRYKVTKRGQDVALRCDPISGHVSLYWYRQALGQGPEFLTYFNYEAQQDKSGLPNDRFSAERPEGSISTLTIQRTEQRDSAMYRCASSLARTGPETQYFGPGTRLLVL.

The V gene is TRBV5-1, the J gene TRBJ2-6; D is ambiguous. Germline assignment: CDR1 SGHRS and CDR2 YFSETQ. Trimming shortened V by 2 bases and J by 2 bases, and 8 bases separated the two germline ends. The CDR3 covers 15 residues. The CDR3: CASSFKGAGANVLTF. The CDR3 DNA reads TGCGCCAGCAGCTTTAAAGGTGCTGGGGCCAACGTCCTGACTTTC.

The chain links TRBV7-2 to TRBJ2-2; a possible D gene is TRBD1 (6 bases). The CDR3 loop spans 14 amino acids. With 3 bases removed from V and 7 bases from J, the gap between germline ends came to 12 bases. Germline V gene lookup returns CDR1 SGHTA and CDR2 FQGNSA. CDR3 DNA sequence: TGTGCCAGCAGCTTGGCTACAGGGCACGGGGAGCTGTTTTTT. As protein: CASSLATGHGELFF.

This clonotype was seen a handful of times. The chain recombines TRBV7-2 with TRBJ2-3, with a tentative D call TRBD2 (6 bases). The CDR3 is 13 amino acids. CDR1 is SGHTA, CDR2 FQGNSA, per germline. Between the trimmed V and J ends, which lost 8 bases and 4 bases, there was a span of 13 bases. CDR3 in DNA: TGTGCCAGCGGCGCTAGCGCCGCAGATACGCAGTATTTT. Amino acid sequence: CASGASAADTQYF.

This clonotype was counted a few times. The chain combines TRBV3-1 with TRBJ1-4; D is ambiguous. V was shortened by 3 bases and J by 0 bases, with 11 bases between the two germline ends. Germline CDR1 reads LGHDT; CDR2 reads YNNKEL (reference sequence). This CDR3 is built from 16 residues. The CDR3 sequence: CASSHAQIATNEKLFF. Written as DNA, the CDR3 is TGTGCCAGCAGCCACGCACAGATTGCAACTAATGAAAAACTGTTTTTT.

The CDR3 loop reads CASSLVVGDTQYF. The CDR3 DNA reads as TGTGCCAGCAGCTTAGTGGTGGGGGATACGCAGTATTTT. This chain joins TRBV7-2 and TRBJ2-3; D is undetermined. The CDR3 length is 13 residues. The V end lost 1 base, the J end lost 6 bases, and 8 bases lay between the germline ends. Germline V gene data show CDR1 as SGHTA and CDR2 as FQGNSA. The variable domain in full, with the rest retrieved from reference TRBV7-2 and TRBJ2-3, is GAGVSQSPSNKVTEKGKDVELRCDPISGHTALYWYRQSLGQGLEFLIYFQGNSAPDKSGLPSDRFSAERTGGSVSTLTIQRTQQEDSAVYLCASSLVVGDTQYFGPGTRLTVL.

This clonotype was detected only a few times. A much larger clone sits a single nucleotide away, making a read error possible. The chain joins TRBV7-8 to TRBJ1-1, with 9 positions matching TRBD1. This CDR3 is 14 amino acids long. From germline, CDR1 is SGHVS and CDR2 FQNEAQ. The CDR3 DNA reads TGTGCCTGCAGCTGGGACAGGGTGAACACTGAAGCTTTCTTT. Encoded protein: CACSWDRVNTEAFF. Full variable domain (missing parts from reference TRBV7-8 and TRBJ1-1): GAGVSQSPRYKVAKRGQDVALRCDPISGHVSLFWYQQALGQGPEFLTYFQNEAQLDKSGLPSDRFFAERPEGSVSTLKIQRTQQEDSAVYLCACSWDRVNTEAFFGQGTRLTVV.

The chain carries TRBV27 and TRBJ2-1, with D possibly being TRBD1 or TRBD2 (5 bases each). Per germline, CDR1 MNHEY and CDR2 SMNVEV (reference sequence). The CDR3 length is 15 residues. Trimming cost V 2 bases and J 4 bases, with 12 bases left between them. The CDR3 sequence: CASSLGTTPYNEQFF. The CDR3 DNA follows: TGTGCCAGCAGTTTAGGGACGACCCCTTACAATGAGCAGTTCTTC.

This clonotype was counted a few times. The CDR3 nucleotides read TGCAGCGTTGACACAGGGGATGAGCAGCCCCAGCATTTT. Translated: CSVDTGDEQPQHF. The chain combines TRBV29-1 with TRBJ1-5, with 7 bases lining up with TRBD1. Looked up from germline, CDR1 is SQVTM and CDR2 is ANQGSEA. V lost 3 bases, J lost 7 bases, and 6 bases stayed unmatched. The CDR3 extends over 13 amino acids.

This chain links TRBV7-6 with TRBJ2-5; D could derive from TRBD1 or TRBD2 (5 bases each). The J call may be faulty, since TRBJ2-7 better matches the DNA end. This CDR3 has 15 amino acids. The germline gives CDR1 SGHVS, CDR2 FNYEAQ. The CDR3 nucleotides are TGTGCCAGCAGCCCCATCCTTGGGGGAGCCTACGAGCAGTACTTC. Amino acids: CASSPILGGAYEQYF.

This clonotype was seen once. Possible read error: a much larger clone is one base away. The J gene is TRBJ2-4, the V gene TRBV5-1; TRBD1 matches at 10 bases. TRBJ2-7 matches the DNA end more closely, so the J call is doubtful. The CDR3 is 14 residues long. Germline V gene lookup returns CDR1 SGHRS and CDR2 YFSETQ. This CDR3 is CASSSGTGAFEQYF. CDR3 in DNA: TGCGCCAGCAGCTCGGGGACAGGGGCCTTCGAGCAGTACTTC.

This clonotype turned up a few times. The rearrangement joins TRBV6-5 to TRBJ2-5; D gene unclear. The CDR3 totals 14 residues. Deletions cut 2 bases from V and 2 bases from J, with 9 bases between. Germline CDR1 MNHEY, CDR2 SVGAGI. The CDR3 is CASSYPGPQETQYF. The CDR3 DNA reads TGTGCCAGCAGTTACCCGGGTCCTCAAGAGACCCAGTACTTC.

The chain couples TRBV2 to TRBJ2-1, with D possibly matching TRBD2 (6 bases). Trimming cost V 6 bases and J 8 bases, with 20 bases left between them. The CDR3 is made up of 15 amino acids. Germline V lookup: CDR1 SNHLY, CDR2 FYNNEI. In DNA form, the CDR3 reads TGTGCCAGCAGAACGACTATAGCGGAGGGCCATGAGCAGTTCTTC. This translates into CASRTTIAEGHEQFF. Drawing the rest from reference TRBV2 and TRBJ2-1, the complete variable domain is EPEVTQTPSHQVTQMGQEVILRCVPISNHLYFYWYRQILGQKVEFLVSFYNNEISEKSEIFDDQFSVERPDGSNFTLKIRSTKLEDSAMYFCASRTTIAEGHEQFFGPGTRLTVL.

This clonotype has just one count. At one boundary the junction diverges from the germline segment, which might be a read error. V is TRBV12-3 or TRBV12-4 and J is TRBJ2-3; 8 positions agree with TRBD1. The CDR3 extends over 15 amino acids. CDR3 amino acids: CASSSGQERSDAQYF. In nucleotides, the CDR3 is TGTGCCAGCAGTTCGGGACAGGAGAGGTCAGATGCGCAGTATTTT.

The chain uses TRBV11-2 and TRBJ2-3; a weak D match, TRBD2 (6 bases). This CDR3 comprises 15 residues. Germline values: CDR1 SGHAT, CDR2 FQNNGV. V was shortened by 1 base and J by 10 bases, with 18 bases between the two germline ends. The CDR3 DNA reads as TGTGCCAGCAGCTTAGCGGGACTCCTGGGGACGCCGCAGTATTTT. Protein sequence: CASSLAGLLGTPQYF.

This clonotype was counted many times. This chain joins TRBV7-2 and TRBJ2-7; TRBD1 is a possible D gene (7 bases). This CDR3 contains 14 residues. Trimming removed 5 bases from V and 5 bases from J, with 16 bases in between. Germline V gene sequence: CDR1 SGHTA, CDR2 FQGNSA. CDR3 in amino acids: CASSPQTGRHEQYF. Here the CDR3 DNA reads TGTGCCAGCAGCCCGCAGACAGGGAGGCACGAGCAGTACTTC. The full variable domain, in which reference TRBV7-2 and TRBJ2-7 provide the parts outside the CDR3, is GAGVSQSPSNKVTEKGKDVELRCDPISGHTALYWYRQSLGQGLEFLIYFQGNSAPDKSGLPSDRFSAERTGGSVSTLTIQRTQQEDSAVYLCASSPQTGRHEQYFGPGTRLTVT.

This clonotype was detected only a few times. The CDR3 DNA reads as TGTGCCAGCAGTGGACCGAGATATAACTATGGCTACACCTTC. Its protein is CASSGPRYNYGYTF. This chain links TRBV11-1 with TRBJ1-2; D not resolved. The CDR3 spans 14 residues. Between the trimmed V and J ends, which lost 6 bases and 1 base, there was a span of 12 bases. Germline V CDR1 and CDR2: SGHAT, FQDESV (reference sequence).

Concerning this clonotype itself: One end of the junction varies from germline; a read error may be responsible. The CDR3 nucleotides read TGTGCCAGCAGCCTAACGGAGACGGGGGGGTGGGATACGCAGTATTTT. Encoded protein: CASSLTETGGWDTQYF. The chain couples TRBV7-3 to TRBJ2-3; 8 nucleotides align to TRBD2. CDR1 and CDR2 from the germline V gene are SGHTA and FQGTGA. This CDR3 comprises 16 residues.

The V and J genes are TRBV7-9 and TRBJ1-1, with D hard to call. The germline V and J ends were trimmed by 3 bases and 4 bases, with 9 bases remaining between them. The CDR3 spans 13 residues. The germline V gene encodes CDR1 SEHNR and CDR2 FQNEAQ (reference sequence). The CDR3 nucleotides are TGTGCCAGCAGCTTGAAATTAGGCACTGAAGCTTTCTTT. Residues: CASSLKLGTEAFF.

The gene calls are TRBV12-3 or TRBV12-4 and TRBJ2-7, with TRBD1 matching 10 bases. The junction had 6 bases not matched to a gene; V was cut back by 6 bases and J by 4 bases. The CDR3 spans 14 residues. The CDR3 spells CASSTRTGGYEQYF. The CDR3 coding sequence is TGTGCCAGCAGCACCCGGACAGGGGGGTACGAGCAGTACTTC.

The CDR3 bases are TGTGCCAGTAGTTGGACTGGGGCTCTCGGGCGAGAGACCCAGTACTTC. Translating gives CASSWTGALGRETQYF. This chain connects TRBV19 to TRBJ2-5; the D gene could be TRBD1 or TRBD2 (5 bases each). The CDR3 is 16 residues long. Germline CDR1 and CDR2: LNHDA and SQIVND (reference sequence). V dropped 5 bases and J dropped 4 bases, with 20 bases sitting between them. The full variable domain, in which reference TRBV19 and TRBJ2-5 provide the parts outside the CDR3, is DGGITQSPKYLFRKEGQNVTLSCEQNLNHDAMYWYRQDPGQGLRLIYYSQIVNDFQKGDIAEGYSVSREKKESFPLTVTSAQKNPTAFYLCASSWTGALGRETQYFGPGTRLLVL.

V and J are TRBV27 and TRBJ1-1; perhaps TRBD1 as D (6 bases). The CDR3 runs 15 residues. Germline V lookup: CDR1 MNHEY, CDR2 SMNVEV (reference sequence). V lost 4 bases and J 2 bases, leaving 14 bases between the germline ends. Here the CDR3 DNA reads TGTGCCAGCAGTTCCTCACAGGGAATAAACACTGAAGCTTTCTTT. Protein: CASSSSQGINTEAFF.

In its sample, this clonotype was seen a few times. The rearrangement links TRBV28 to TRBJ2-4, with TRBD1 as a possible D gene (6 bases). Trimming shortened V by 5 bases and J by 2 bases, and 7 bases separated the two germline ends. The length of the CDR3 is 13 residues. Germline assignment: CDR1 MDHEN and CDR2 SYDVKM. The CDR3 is CASSRDTKNIQYF. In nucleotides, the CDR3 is TGTGCCAGCAGTCGGGACACCAAAAACATTCAGTACTTC.

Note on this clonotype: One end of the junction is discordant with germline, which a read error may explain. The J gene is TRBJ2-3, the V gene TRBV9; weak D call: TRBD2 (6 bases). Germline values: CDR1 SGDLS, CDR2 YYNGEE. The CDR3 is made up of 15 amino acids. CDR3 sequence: CASNLRGGNTDTRYF. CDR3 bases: TGTGCCAGCAACCTGCGGGGTGGGAACACAGATACGCGGTATTTT.

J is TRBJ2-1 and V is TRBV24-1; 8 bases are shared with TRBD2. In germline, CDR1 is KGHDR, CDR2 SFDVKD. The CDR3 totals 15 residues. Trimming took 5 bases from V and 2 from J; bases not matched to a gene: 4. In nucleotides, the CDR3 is TGTGCCACCAGTGCGAGCGGGGGAACCTACAATGAGCAGTTCTTC. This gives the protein CATSASGGTYNEQFF.

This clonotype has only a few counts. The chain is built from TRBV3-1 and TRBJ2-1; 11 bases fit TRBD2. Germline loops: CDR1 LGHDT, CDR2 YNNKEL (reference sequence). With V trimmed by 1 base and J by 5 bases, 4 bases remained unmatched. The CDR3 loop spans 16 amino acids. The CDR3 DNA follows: TGTGCCAGCAGCCAAGGGGCTAGCGGGGGGAACAATGAGCAGTTCTTC. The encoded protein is CASSQGASGGNNEQFF.

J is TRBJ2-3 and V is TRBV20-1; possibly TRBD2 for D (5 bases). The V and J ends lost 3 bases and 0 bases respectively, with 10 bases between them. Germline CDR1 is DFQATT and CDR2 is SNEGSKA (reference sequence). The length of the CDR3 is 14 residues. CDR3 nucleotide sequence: TGCAGTGCTAGTAACCGGGAAAGCACAGATACGCAGTATTTT. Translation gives CSASNRESTDTQYF.

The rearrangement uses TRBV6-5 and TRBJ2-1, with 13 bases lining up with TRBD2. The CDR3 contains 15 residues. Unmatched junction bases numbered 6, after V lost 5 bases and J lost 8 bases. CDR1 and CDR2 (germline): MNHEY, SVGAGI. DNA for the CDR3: TGTGCCAGCAGTGAGCGACTAGCGGGGGGAGATGAGCAGTTCTTC. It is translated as CASSERLAGGDEQFF.

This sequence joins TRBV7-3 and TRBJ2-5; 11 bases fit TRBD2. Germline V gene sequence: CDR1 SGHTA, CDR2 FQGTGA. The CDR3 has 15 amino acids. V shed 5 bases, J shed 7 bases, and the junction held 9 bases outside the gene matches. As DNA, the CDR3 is TGTGCCAGCAGCCAACTAGCGGGGGCCCTCGGGACCCAGTACTTC. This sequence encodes CASSQLAGALGTQYF.

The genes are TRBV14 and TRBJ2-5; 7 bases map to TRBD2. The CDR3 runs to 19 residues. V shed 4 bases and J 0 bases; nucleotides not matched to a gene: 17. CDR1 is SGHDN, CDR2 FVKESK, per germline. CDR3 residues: CASSLSEGLAALYQETQYF. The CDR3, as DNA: TGTGCCAGCAGCCTTTCTGAGGGGCTAGCGGCGCTGTACCAAGAGACCCAGTACTTC.

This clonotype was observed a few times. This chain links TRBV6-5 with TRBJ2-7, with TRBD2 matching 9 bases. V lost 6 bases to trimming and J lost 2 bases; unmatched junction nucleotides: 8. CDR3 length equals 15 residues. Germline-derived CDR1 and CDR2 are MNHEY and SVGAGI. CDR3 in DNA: TGTGCCAGCAGCCTGGGTAGCGGGGGTGCCTACGAGCAGTACTTC. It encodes CASSLGSGGAYEQYF.